This is a list of T cell receptor beta chains from one sample in a study of T-cell memory formation after mild COVID-19. One entry per CDR3 protein results from TCRdb running MiXCR on the 5' RACE reads. In the table there are hundreds of thousands of distinct CDR3 sequences, more than 20% of which are singletons. The sample consisted of PBMCs or a T cell subset sorted from them (not recorded which). These receptor sequences come from an adult woman who had mild COVID-19 (a few samples of this study predate the infection). Cell type and time point are not known. Each CDR3 is given with its conserved first and last residue. Size values are once, few and many counts, or a class for expanded clones, and some rows have none.

V: TRBV6-2/TRBV6-3; size: few; J: TRBJ2-4; CDR3: CASSFFGRDIQYF
V: TRBV20-1; size: few; J: TRBJ1-2; CDR3: CSARGGRTYGYTF
V: TRBV25-1; size: NA; J: TRBJ1-5; CDR3: CASSELVNQPQHF
V: TRBV5-1; size: NA; J: TRBJ1-6; CDR3: CASSLDRGSPLHF
V: TRBV12-3/TRBV12-4; size: NA; J: TRBJ1-1; CDR3: CASSFYPITEAFF
V: TRBV24-1; size: few; J: TRBJ2-1; CDR3: CATSDLGTSGMGEQFF
V: TRBV7-6; size: NA; J: TRBJ1-3; CDR3: CASSLTGPRVGNTIYF
V: TRBV5-4; size: NA; J: TRBJ2-5; CDR3: CASSLGKEQTQYF
V: TRBV24-1; size: NA; J: TRBJ2-3; CDR3: CATSFGQSTDTQYF
V: TRBV7-9; size: few; J: TRBJ1-5; CDR3: CASSQGWAGNQPQHF
V: TRBV4-2; size: NA; J: TRBJ2-7; CDR3: CASSPKPPTSGGTQFQQYF
V: TRBV7-9; size: once; J: TRBJ2-1; CDR3: CASSHRPDRGYNEQFF
V: TRBV7-2; size: few; J: TRBJ2-5; CDR3: CASSPSHPRGETQYF
V: TRBV20-1; size: NA; J: TRBJ2-7; CDR3: CSARERGRTYEQYF
V: TRBV30; size: NA; J: TRBJ2-3; CDR3: CAWTKESYRTDTQYF
V: TRBV4-1; size: NA; J: TRBJ2-1; CDR3: CASSQVTGRRFF
V: TRBV18; size: NA; J: TRBJ1-1; CDR3: CASSHRTEAFF
V: TRBV7-3; size: NA; J: TRBJ2-7; CDR3: CASSHPGEEQYF
V: TRBV2; size: NA; J: TRBJ2-2; CDR3: CASSEARTSPQTGELFF
V: TRBV13; size: NA; J: TRBJ2-1; CDR3: CASSLDRLGENEQFF
V: TRBV7-6; size: few; J: TRBJ1-5; CDR3: CASSERTGGNQPQHF
V: TRBV11-2; size: NA; J: TRBJ2-1; CDR3: CASSTRLAGVNEQFF
V: TRBV5-1; size: many; J: TRBJ2-1; CDR3: CASSLVGLDPSNEQFF
V: TRBV14; size: NA; J: TRBJ2-5; CDR3: CASSQAVAGAQETQYF
V: TRBV21-1; size: NA; J: TRBJ1-1; CDR3: CASIRGVVEAFF
V: TRBV7-9; size: NA; J: TRBJ1-2; CDR3: CASSSPSLNYGYTF
V: TRBV3-1; size: NA; J: TRBJ2-5; CDR3: CASSQGAVAETQYF
V: TRBV5-5; size: NA; J: TRBJ2-7; CDR3: CASSLPQTGPHEQYF
V: TRBV3-1; size: few; J: TRBJ1-6; CDR3: CASSQGTGGYNSPLHF